This T cell receptor beta chain was recorded in a study of blood T cell repertoires in COVID-19. Study as a whole: Samples representing acute and convalescent COVID-19 were sourced from the United States, Italy and Spain. The analysed material was cDNA or gDNA that came from T cells, B-cell-depleted T cells, or PBMCs.

CDR1 and CDR2 (germline): WNHNN, SYGVQD (reference sequence). CDR3 size: 14 residues. Trimming cost V 2 bases and J 6 bases, with 12 bases left between them. Per the authors' pipeline: Estimation of nucleated cell counts was performed using reference gene primer amplification. Sequencing used immunoSEQ multiplex PCR; TCRdb keeps in-frame clones, though not all of them. D and trimming were read from the DNA, whereas the V and J calls and clone size are those reported in that table. The table includes under 500,000 clones, 80% to 90% detected once. This receptor was taken from a woman younger than 45 with acute or convalescent COVID-19. The chain uses TRBV10-1 and TRBJ2-3; tentatively, D is TRBD1 (6 bases). Sequencing used peripheral blood. The CDR3 coding sequence is TGCGCCAGCAGTGAGGTAGGGGACACGGATACGCAGTATTTT. The encoded protein is CASSEVGDTDTQYF.